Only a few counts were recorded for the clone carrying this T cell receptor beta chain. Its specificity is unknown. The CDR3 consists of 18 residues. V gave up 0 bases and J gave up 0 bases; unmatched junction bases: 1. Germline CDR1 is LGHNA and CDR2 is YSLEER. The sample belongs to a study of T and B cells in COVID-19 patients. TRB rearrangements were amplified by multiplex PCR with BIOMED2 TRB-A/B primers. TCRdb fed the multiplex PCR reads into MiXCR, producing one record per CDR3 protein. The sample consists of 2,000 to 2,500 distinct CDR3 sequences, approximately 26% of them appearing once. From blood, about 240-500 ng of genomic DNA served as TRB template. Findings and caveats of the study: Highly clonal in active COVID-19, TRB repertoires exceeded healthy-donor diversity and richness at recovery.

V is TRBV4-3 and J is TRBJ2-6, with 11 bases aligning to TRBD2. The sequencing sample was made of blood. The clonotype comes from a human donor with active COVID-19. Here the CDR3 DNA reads TGCGCCAGCAGCCAAGATGGACTAGCGGGCTCTGGGGCCAACGTCCTGACTTTC. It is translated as CASSQDGLAGSGANVLTF.